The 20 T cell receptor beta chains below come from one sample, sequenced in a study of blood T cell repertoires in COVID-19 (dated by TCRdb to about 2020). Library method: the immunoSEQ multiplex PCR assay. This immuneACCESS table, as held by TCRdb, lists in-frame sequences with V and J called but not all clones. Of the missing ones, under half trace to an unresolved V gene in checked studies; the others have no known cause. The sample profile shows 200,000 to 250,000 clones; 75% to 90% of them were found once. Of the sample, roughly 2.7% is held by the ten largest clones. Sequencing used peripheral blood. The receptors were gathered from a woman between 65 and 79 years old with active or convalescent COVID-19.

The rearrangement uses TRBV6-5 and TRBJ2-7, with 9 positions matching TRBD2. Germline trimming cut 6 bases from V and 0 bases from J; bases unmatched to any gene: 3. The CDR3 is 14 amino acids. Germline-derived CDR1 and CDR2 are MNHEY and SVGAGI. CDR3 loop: CASRRTSASYEQYF. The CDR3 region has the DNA TGTGCCAGCAGAAGGACTAGCGCCTCCTACGAGCAGTACTTC.

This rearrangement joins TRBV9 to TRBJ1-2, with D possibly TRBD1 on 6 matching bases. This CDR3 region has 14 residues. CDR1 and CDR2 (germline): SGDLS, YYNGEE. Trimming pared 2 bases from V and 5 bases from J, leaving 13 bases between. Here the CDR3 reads CASSVGTTDYGYTF. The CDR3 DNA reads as TGTGCCAGCAGCGTTGGGACAACGGATTATGGCTACACCTTC.

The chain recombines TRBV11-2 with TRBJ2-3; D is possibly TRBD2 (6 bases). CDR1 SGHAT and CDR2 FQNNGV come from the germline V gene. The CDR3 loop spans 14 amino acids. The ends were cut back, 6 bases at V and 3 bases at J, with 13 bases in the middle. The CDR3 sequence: CASRQTSLTDTQYF. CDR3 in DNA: TGTGCCAGCAGGCAGACTAGTTTAACAGATACGCAGTATTTT.

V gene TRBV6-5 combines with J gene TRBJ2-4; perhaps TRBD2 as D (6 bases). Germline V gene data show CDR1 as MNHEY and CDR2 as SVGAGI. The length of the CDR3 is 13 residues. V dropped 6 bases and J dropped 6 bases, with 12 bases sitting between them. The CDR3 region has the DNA TGTGCCAGCAGGGGGGAGGCGACAAACATTCAGTACTTC. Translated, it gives CASRGEATNIQYF.

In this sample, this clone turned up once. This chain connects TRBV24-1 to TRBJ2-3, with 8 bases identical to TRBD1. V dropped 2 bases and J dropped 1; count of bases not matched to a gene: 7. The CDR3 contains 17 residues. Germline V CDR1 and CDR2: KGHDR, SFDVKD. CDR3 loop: CATSDYYRGIGTDTQYF. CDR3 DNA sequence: TGTGCCACCAGTGATTACTACAGGGGGATAGGCACAGATACGCAGTATTTT.

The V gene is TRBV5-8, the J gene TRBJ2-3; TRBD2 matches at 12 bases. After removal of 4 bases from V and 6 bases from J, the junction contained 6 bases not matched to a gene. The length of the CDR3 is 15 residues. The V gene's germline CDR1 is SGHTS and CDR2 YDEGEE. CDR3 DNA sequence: TGTGCCAGCAGCGGGCTAGCGGGAGGGACGGATACGCAGTATTTT. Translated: CASSGLAGGTDTQYF.

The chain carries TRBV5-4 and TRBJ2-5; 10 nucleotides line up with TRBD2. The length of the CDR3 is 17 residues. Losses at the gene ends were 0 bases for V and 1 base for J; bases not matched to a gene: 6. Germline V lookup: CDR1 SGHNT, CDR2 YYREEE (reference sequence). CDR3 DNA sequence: TGTGCCAGCAGCTTGGGCTCTAGCGGGGGATCCCAAGAGACCCAGTACTTC. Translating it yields CASSLGSSGGSQETQYF.

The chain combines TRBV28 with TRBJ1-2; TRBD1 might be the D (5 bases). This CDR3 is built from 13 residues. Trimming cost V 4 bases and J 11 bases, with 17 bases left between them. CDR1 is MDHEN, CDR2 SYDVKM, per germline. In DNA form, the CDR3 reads TGTGCCAGCAGTTCGCCGGGGGGGTTGAGTTACACCTTC. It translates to CASSSPGGLSYTF.

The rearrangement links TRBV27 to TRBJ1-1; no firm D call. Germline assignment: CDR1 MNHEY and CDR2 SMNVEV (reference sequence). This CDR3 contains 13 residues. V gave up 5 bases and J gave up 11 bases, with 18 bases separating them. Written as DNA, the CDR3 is TGTGCCAGCAGTCCCACGGGGTGGTTGGCCGCTTTCTTT. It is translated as CASSPTGWLAAFF.

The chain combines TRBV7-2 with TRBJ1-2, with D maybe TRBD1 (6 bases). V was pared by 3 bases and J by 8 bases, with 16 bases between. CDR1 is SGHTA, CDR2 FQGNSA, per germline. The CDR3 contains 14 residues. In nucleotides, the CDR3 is TGTGCCAGCAGCTTTTTTTCAGGGGAGTACGGCTACACCTTC. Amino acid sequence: CASSFFSGEYGYTF.

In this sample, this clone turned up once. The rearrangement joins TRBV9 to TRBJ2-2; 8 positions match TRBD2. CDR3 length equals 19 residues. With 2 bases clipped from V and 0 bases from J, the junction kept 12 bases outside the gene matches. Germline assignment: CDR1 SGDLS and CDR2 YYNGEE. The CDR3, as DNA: TGTGCCAGCAGCGTGCCTACGGGCGGGGGGAATCCGAACACCGGGGAGCTGTTTTTT. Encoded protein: CASSVPTGGGNPNTGELFF.

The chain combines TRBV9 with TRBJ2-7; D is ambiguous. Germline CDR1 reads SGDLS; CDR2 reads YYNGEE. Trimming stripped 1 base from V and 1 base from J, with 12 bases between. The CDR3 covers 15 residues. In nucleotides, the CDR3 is TGTGCCAGCAGCGTAACACACTCAGCGTCCTACGAGCAGTACTTC. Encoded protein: CASSVTHSASYEQYF. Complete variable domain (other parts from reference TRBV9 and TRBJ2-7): DSGVTQTPKHLITATGQRVTLRCSPRSGDLSVYWYQQSLDQGLQFLIQYYNGEERAKGNILERFSAQQFPDLHSELNLSSLELGDSALYFCASSVTHSASYEQYFGPGTRLTVT.

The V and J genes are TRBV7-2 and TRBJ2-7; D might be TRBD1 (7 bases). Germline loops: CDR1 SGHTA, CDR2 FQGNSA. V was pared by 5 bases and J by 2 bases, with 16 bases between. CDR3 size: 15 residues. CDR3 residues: CASSLGGTAPYEQYF. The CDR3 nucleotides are TGTGCCAGCAGCCTAGGCGGGACAGCTCCCTACGAGCAGTACTTC.

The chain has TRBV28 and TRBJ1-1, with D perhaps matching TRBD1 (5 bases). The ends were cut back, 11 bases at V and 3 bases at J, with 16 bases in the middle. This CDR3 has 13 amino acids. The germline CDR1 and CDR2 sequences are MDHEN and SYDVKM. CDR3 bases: TGTGCCCAGCGGGGACGGGGGGACACTGAAGCTTTCTTT. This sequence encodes CAQRGRGDTEAFF.

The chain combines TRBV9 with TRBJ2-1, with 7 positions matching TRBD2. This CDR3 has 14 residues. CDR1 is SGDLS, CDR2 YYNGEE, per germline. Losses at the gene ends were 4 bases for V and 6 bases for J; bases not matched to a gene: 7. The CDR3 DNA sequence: TGTGCCAGCAGCAGTAGGGACTACCTCAATGAGCAGTTCTTC. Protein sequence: CASSSRDYLNEQFF.

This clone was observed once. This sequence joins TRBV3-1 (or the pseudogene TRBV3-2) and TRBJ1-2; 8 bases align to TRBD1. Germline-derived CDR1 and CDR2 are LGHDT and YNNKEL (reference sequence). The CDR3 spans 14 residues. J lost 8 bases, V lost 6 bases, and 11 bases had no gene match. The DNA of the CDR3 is TGTGCCAGCAGGAGGCAGGGGGCGATTTTGGGCTACACCTTC. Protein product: CASRRQGAILGYTF.

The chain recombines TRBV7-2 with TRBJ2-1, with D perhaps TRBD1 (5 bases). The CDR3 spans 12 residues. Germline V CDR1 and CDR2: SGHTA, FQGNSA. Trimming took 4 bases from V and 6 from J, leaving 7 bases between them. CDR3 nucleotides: TGTGCCAGCAGCTCTCAGGGCAATGAGCAGTTCTTC. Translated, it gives CASSSQGNEQFF.

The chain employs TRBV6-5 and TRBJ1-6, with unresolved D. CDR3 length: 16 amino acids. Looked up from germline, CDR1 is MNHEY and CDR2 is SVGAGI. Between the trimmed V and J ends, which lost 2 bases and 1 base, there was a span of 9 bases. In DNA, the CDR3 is TGTGCCAGCAGTTACGGGTGGGCTTCCTATAATTCACCCCTCCACTTT. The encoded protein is CASSYGWASYNSPLHF.

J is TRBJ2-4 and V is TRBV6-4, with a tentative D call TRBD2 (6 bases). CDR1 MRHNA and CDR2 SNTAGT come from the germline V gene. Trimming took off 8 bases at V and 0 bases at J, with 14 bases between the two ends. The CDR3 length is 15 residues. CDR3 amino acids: CASGGNPLAKNIQYF. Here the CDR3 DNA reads TGTGCCAGCGGGGGGAACCCCCTAGCCAAAAACATTCAGTACTTC.

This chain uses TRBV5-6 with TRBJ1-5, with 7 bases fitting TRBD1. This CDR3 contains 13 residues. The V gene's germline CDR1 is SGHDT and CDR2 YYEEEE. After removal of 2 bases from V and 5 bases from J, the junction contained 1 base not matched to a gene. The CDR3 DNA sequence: TGTGCCAGCAGCTTAGGGGGCGATCAGCCCCAGCATTTT. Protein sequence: CASSLGGDQPQHF. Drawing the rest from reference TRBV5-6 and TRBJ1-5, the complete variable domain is DAGVTQSPTHLIKTRGQQVTLRCSPKSGHDTVSWYQQALGQGPQFIFQYYEEEERQRGNFPDRFSGHQFPNYSSELNVNALLLGDSALYLCASSLGGDQPQHFGDGTRLSIL.